This is a list of T cell receptor beta chains from one sample in a study of regulatory T cells in long-lasting Graves disease. One entry per CDR3 protein results from TCRdb running MiXCR on the multiplex PCR reads. The sample holds roughly 500,000 distinct CDR3 sequences, approximately 13% seen once. The data were also submitted as part of a second study, on T cells in Graves' hyperthyroidism and ophthalmopathy.

This sample comprised peripheral blood mononuclear cells (PBMCs), obtained at new diagnosis, from a patient treated with antithyroid drugs. The receptors were gathered from a man aged 25 to 45 with Graves disease. CDR3s include the opening cysteine and the closing phenylalanine or tryptophan.

cdr3_aa: CASSERGSLYF
j_call: TRBJ2-7
v_call: TRBV25-1

cdr3_aa: CASSFQGQGDEKLFF
j_call: TRBJ1-4
v_call: TRBV7-9

cdr3_aa: CSVLGQFYEQYF
j_call: TRBJ2-7
v_call: TRBV29-1

cdr3_aa: CATSEGTSGYNEQFF
j_call: TRBJ2-1
v_call: TRBV24-1

cdr3_aa: CSALTSGADNEQFF
j_call: TRBJ2-1
v_call: TRBV20-1

cdr3_aa: CASSESGNTIYF
j_call: TRBJ1-3
v_call: TRBV6-1

cdr3_aa: CASSLFGGVETQYF
j_call: TRBJ2-5
v_call: TRBV27

cdr3_aa: CSVEFQGVVWSETQYF
j_call: TRBJ2-5
v_call: TRBV29-1

cdr3_aa: CASRYQSEAFF
j_call: TRBJ1-1
v_call: TRBV6-2/TRBV6-3

cdr3_aa: CASSPDEYYGYTF
j_call: TRBJ1-2
v_call: TRBV18

cdr3_aa: CASSLAVTSGLTDTQYF
j_call: TRBJ2-3
v_call: TRBV7-9

cdr3_aa: CAWSFLAPGGTDTQYF
j_call: TRBJ2-3
v_call: TRBV30

cdr3_aa: CATGGQDLYNEQFF
j_call: TRBJ2-1
v_call: TRBV5-5

cdr3_aa: CASTSPRDRGVYEQYF
j_call: TRBJ2-7
v_call: TRBV6-1

cdr3_aa: CASRPTGEGNTIYF
j_call: TRBJ1-3
v_call: TRBV5-1

cdr3_aa: CASSLAGGTGELFF
j_call: TRBJ2-2
v_call: TRBV11-2

cdr3_aa: CATSDLQSNNEQFF
j_call: TRBJ2-1
v_call: TRBV24-1

cdr3_aa: CASRVTGGGANVLTF
j_call: TRBJ2-6
v_call: TRBV2

cdr3_aa: CASSPDRGESPLHF
j_call: TRBJ1-6
v_call: TRBV27

cdr3_aa: CAWSHGTAATNEKLFF
j_call: TRBJ1-4
v_call: TRBV30

cdr3_aa: CASSLAGPSTQYF
j_call: TRBJ2-5
v_call: TRBV12-3/TRBV12-4

cdr3_aa: CASSQDVAGATSYEQYF
j_call: TRBJ2-7
v_call: TRBV11-1

cdr3_aa: CASSLLSDLAFF
j_call: TRBJ1-1
v_call: TRBV5-6

cdr3_aa: CASSLTGATEAFF
j_call: TRBJ1-1
v_call: TRBV5-1

cdr3_aa: CASSLVTGAEQFF
j_call: TRBJ2-1
v_call: TRBV12-3/TRBV12-4

cdr3_aa: CASSVEVAGDYEQYF
j_call: TRBJ2-7
v_call: TRBV9

cdr3_aa: CATGTTNTGELFF
j_call: TRBJ2-2
v_call: TRBV24-1

cdr3_aa: CASRRDRLMNTEAFF
j_call: TRBJ1-1
v_call: TRBV6-1

cdr3_aa: CASSLAGLRNEQFF
j_call: TRBJ2-1
v_call: TRBV7-8

cdr3_aa: CASSLPRTGLQYF
j_call: TRBJ2-5
v_call: TRBV28

cdr3_aa: CASSQVEANYGYTF
j_call: TRBJ1-2
v_call: TRBV6-1

cdr3_aa: CASSPRDPPYEQYF
j_call: TRBJ2-7
v_call: TRBV7-9

cdr3_aa: CSVGKSGGPYNEQFF
j_call: TRBJ2-1
v_call: TRBV29-1

cdr3_aa: CSAPGLAGRSTQYF
j_call: TRBJ2-3
v_call: TRBV20-1

cdr3_aa: CASSAGQYTGELFF
j_call: TRBJ2-2
v_call: TRBV25-1

cdr3_aa: CASSESQVPGETQYF
j_call: TRBJ2-5
v_call: TRBV2

cdr3_aa: CASSTTGAGDQPQHF
j_call: TRBJ1-5
v_call: TRBV6-2/TRBV6-3

cdr3_aa: CASSLGGLAGIQETQYF
j_call: TRBJ2-5
v_call: TRBV11-2

cdr3_aa: CASGSRQNNQPQHF
j_call: TRBJ1-5
v_call: TRBV2

cdr3_aa: CASSEALQAVGQYF
j_call: TRBJ2-7
v_call: TRBV6-1

cdr3_aa: CASSFGTETSQSNEQFF
j_call: TRBJ2-1
v_call: TRBV7-9

cdr3_aa: CSARDREYGELFF
j_call: TRBJ2-2
v_call: TRBV29-1

cdr3_aa: CASRLTGATGNTIYF
j_call: TRBJ1-3
v_call: TRBV28

cdr3_aa: CASSSTIMGSYEQYF
j_call: TRBJ2-7
v_call: TRBV7-9

cdr3_aa: CASRGTAPLNNEQFF
j_call: TRBJ2-1
v_call: TRBV6-1

cdr3_aa: CASSPLIDTDTQYF
j_call: TRBJ2-3
v_call: TRBV11-2

cdr3_aa: CSALSSLLAYSYEQYF
j_call: TRBJ2-7
v_call: TRBV20-1

cdr3_aa: CASSRARPGLAGGPDHNEQFF
j_call: TRBJ2-1
v_call: TRBV11-2

cdr3_aa: CASSLQGITNEKLFF
j_call: TRBJ1-4
v_call: TRBV5-6

cdr3_aa: CAWSTNRGLEAGYTF
j_call: TRBJ1-2
v_call: TRBV30